The rows below give T cell receptor beta chains drawn from one sample of a study of T cell responses to AZD1222 COVID-19 vaccine. The data were produced by immunoSEQ multiplex PCR, yet TCRdb's version contains in-frame clones alone and is incomplete. The sample has 84,000 or so clones; about 90% are singletons. The specimen was peripheral blood, collected on day 0 of AZD1222 vaccination. These TCRs come from an adult in good health. Each CDR3 is given with its conserved first and last residue. A D gene is named only where the DNA matches it firmly. Clone size appears in some rows only: once, few, many, or a class for an expanded clone.

V gene,CDR3 length,J gene,clone size,D gene,CDR3 DNA,CDR3 protein
TRBV14,14,TRBJ2-1,few,TRBD2,TGTGCCAGCAGCCAAGTCCCACTAGCGCTCTTTGAATTCTTC,CASSQVPLALFEFF
TRBV28,14,TRBJ1-2,-,TRBD1,TGTGCCAGCAGTTTGACAGGGCAACACTATGGCTACACCTTC,CASSLTGQHYGYTF
TRBV18,13,TRBJ2-3,-,TRBD2,TGTGCCAGCTCACCAGGGGGGGTCGGTACGCAGTATTTT,CASSPGGVGTQYF
TRBV9,15,TRBJ2-5,few,-,TGTGCCAGCAGCCCACTGGGCTTCGCGCGGGAGACCCAGTACTTC,CASSPLGFARETQYF
TRBV7-2,13,TRBJ2-5,-,-,TGTGCCAGCAGCTTCAGGCGAAAAGAGACCCAGTACTTC,CASSFRRKETQYF
TRBV19,15,TRBJ1-5,once,-,TGTGCCAGTAGTATAGCGTGGATTGGCAATCAGCCCCAGCATTTT,CASSIAWIGNQPQHF
TRBV19,13,TRBJ1-1,-,-,TGTGCCAGTAGTATGTCCGTTAACACTGAAGCTTTCTTT,CASSMSVNTEAFF
TRBV18,14,TRBJ1-5,-,-,TGTGCCAGCTCACCCAGTGATAGCAATCAGCCCCAGCATTTT,CASSPSDSNQPQHF
TRBV7-2,13,TRBJ2-7,-,TRBD2,TGTGCCAGCAGCTCGACTAGCGGGACAGAGCAGTACTTC,CASSSTSGTEQYF
TRBV5-1,15,TRBJ1-2,-,-,TGCGCCAGCAGCGAGACCGGAAAGTCCGTCTATGGCTACACCTTC,CASSETGKSVYGYTF
TRBV2,12,TRBJ1-1,-,-,TGTGCCAGCAGTGAGGACTACACTGAAGCTTTCTTT,CASSEDYTEAFF
TRBV11-2,16,TRBJ1-4,-,TRBD1,TGTGCCAGCAGCTCCGCCGGGACAGGGCTAAATGAAAAACTGTTTTTT,CASSSAGTGLNEKLFF
TRBV6-1,15,TRBJ2-5,-,TRBD2,TGTGCCAGCAGTGAAACCTTTAGCGGGAGAGAGACCCAGTACTTC,CASSETFSGRETQYF
TRBV9,17,TRBJ1-6,-,-,TGTGCCAGCAGCGTCGGACAATTAGGGACCTATAATTCACCCCTCCACTTT,CASSVGQLGTYNSPLHF
TRBV9,16,TRBJ2-5,-,TRBD2,TGTGCCAGCAGCGTCGTCGGTCGGGGGGAGCGGGAGACCCAGTACTTC,CASSVVGRGERETQYF
TRBV11-2,17,TRBJ2-7,-,TRBD1,TGTGCCAGCAGCCCGACACAGGGGGCGCGACAAACCTACGAGCAGTACTTC,CASSPTQGARQTYEQYF
TRBV3-1/TRBV3-2,14,TRBJ1-1,-,TRBD1,TGTGCCAGCAGCCAGGGACAGGGATTCGCTGAAGCTTTCTTT,CASSQGQGFAEAFF
TRBV6-2/TRBV6-3,14,TRBJ2-2,-,-,TGTGCCAGCAGTTACTCGACGGGGTCCGGGGAGCTGTTTTTT,CASSYSTGSGELFF
TRBV4-1,15,TRBJ2-2,-,-,TGCGCCAGCAGCCAAGATAGGGGAAGAGCCCAGGAGCTGTTTTTT,CASSQDRGRAQELFF
TRBV10-3,12,TRBJ1-4,-,-,TGTGCCACGACACCAACTAATGAAAAACTGTTTTTT,CATTPTNEKLFF
TRBV18,14,TRBJ1-2,once,-,TGTGCCAGCTCACCACCGGGGGATCCGGGGGGCTACACCTTC,CASSPPGDPGGYTF
TRBV3-1/TRBV3-2,14,TRBJ1-5,-,TRBD1,TGTGCCAGCAGCCTTGGACAGGGGGCGCAGCCCCAGCATTTT,CASSLGQGAQPQHF
TRBV3-1/TRBV3-2,15,TRBJ1-1,-,-,TGTGCCAGCAGCCGCAGACAGAACATGAACACTGAAGCTTTCTTT,CASSRRQNMNTEAFF
TRBV7-9,17,TRBJ2-1,-,-,TGTGCCAGCAGCTTAAGGGCCACGGGGCCAGGCAACAATGAGCAGTTCTTC,CASSLRATGPGNNEQFF
TRBV6-2/TRBV6-3,13,TRBJ2-7,-,-,TGTGCCAGCAGTTACTTTTTGGAGACCGAGCAGTACTTC,CASSYFLETEQYF
TRBV2,15,TRBJ2-7,-,TRBD2,TGTGCCAGCAGTGCACCGGGACTAGGGCCAGGCGAGCAGTACTTC,CASSAPGLGPGEQYF
TRBV9,15,TRBJ2-1,-,-,TGTGCCAGCAGCGCCGTAGCGCTAGACTACAATGAGCAGTTCTTC,CASSAVALDYNEQFF
TRBV28,13,TRBJ2-3,-,-,TGTGCCAGCAGTGGAGGAGGGCTAGATACGCAGTATTTT,CASSGGGLDTQYF
TRBV9,12,TRBJ2-3,-,TRBD1,TGTGCCAGCAGCGCAGGGGGAGATACGCAGTATTTT,CASSAGGDTQYF
TRBV25-1,15,TRBJ2-5,-,TRBD1,TGTGCCAGCAGCCCCTATGGACAGGGGGCGGGGACCCAGTACTTC,CASSPYGQGAGTQYF
TRBV7-8,15,TRBJ1-1,-,TRBD1,TGTGCCAGCAGCTTAGGACAGACAGGGACGCCTGAAGCTTTCTTT,CASSLGQTGTPEAFF
TRBV7-9,14,TRBJ1-4,-,TRBD1,TGTGCCAGCAGCCGGACAGGGGCCGGTGAAAAACTGTTTTTT,CASSRTGAGEKLFF
TRBV7-8,13,TRBJ2-4,-,-,TGTGCCAGCAGCCAACTCACTATAAACATTCAGTACTTC,CASSQLTINIQYF